Presented here are 20 T cell receptor beta chains from one specimen sequenced in a study of cytomegalovirus exposure and HLA in healthy donors. This PCR relied on a set of 60 Vbeta primers and 13 Jbeta primers. TCRdb keeps only in-frame clones here, not all; method: immunoSEQ multiplex PCR. The data contain more than 100,000 clones, 65% to 85% of them singletons. Material: PBMCs. The receptors originated from a man aged 50 or older in good health and CMV-seropositive.

The chain carries TRBV4-2 and TRBJ1-3; the match to TRBD1 covers 8 bases. The CDR3 has 17 amino acids. The V gene end was trimmed by 1 base and the J gene end by 0 bases; junction bases not matched to a gene: 5. Per the germline V gene, CDR1 is LGHNA and CDR2 is YNFKEQ. CDR3 DNA: TGTGCCAGCAGCCAAGTGACAGGGGACTTCTCTGGAAACACCATATATTTT. Translation gives CASSQVTGDFSGNTIYF.

A single count supports this clone. The chain employs TRBV7-9 and TRBJ2-6, with D hard to call. CDR3 size: 16 residues. Germline CDR1 and CDR2: SEHNR and FQNEAQ (reference sequence). Trimming took off 2 bases at V and 2 bases at J, with 10 bases between the two ends. In DNA, the CDR3 is TGTGCCAGCAGCTTATTGAGTACGGCTGGGGCCAACGTCCTGACTTTC. Residues: CASSLLSTAGANVLTF.

This rearrangement joins TRBV29-1 to TRBJ2-1, with 8 bases fitting TRBD2. Germline CDR1 is SQVTM and CDR2 is ANQGSEA. The CDR3 covers 15 residues. Unmatched junction bases numbered 8, after V lost 5 bases and J lost 2 bases. For the CDR3, the DNA is TGCAGCGTTACCCATCGGGAGGGCGCCTACAATGAGCAGTTCTTC. Translating it yields CSVTHREGAYNEQFF.

The CDR3 reads CASSLDRGDTQYF. The CDR3 DNA follows: TGTGCCAGCAGCTTAGACAGGGGCGATACGCAGTATTTT. The chain uses TRBV7-7 and TRBJ2-3; 7 bases map to TRBD1. Germline V CDR1 and CDR2: SSHAT, FNYEAQ (reference sequence). Trimming removed 1 base from V and 6 bases from J; junction bases left unmatched: 1. CDR3 length equals 13 residues.

The chain employs TRBV2 and TRBJ2-7; 8 nucleotides line up with TRBD1. Germline V gene sequence: CDR1 SNHLY, CDR2 FYNNEI. The CDR3 contains 15 residues. V dropped 0 bases and J dropped 1; count of bases not matched to a gene: 2. Here the CDR3 reads CASSEADRGSYEQYF. DNA of the CDR3: TGTGCCAGCAGTGAAGCCGACAGGGGATCCTACGAGCAGTACTTC.

The rearrangement uses TRBV7-3 and TRBJ2-1; D not resolved. CDR3 size: 12 residues. Trimming stripped 5 bases from V and 7 bases from J, with 9 bases between. Germline CDR1 and CDR2: SGHTA and FQGTGA. CDR3 in amino acids: CASSAEKNEQFF. The CDR3 coding sequence is TGTGCCAGCAGCGCTGAGAAAAATGAGCAGTTCTTC. Using reference TRBV7-3 and TRBJ2-1 for the parts outside the CDR3, the full variable domain is GAGVSQTPSNKVTEKGKYVELRCDPISGHTALYWYRQSLGQGPEFLIYFQGTGAADDSGLPNDRFFAVRPEGSVSTLKIQRTERGDSAVYLCASSAEKNEQFFGPGTRLTVL.

This clone was seen ten or more times. This chain links TRBV5-6 with TRBJ2-7; 8 nucleotides agree with TRBD1. The J segment lost 10 bases and the V segment lost 3 bases, leaving 12 bases of the junction unmatched. CDR1 and CDR2 (germline): SGHDT, YYEEEE. The CDR3 totals 14 residues. The CDR3 here is CASSSRQGKGLQYF. In nucleotides, the CDR3 is TGTGCCAGCAGCTCACGACAGGGGAAGGGCTTACAGTACTTC.

The chain carries TRBV7-9 and TRBJ1-2; D is ambiguous. Germline V gives CDR1 SEHNR, CDR2 FQNEAQ (reference sequence). The length of the CDR3 is 12 residues. Here the CDR3 DNA reads TGTTCCGGTAACTTCGGGGACTATGGCTACACCTTC. Translated, it gives CSGNFGDYGYTF. The full variable domain, in which reference TRBV7-9 and TRBJ1-2 provide the parts outside the CDR3, is DTGVSQNPRHKITKRGQNVTFRCDPISEHNRLYWYRQTLGQGPEFLTYFQNEAQLEKSRLLSDRFSAERPKGSFSTLEIQRTEQGDSAMYLCSGNFGDYGYTFGSGTRLTVV.

The rearrangement uses TRBV7-9 and TRBJ2-5; a weak D match, TRBD2 (5 bases). Gene TRBJ2-7 matches the end of the DNA better, so the J call may be wrong. This CDR3 comprises 14 residues. The germline CDR1 and CDR2 sequences are SEHNR and FQNEAQ (reference sequence). CDR3: CASSFVDSSYEQYF. The CDR3 DNA follows: TGTGCCAGCAGCTTCGTGGACTCTTCCTACGAGCAGTACTTC.

In this sample, this clone turned up once. The chain is built from TRBV6-1 and TRBJ1-4, with D tentatively TRBD1 (6 bases). From germline, CDR1 is MNHNS and CDR2 SASEGT. The CDR3 contains 14 residues. V was shortened by 11 bases and J by 3 bases, with 16 bases between the two germline ends. DNA of the CDR3: TGTGCCGGGGGACACCAAGGGGCTAATGAAAAACTGTTTTTT. Protein: CAGGHQGANEKLFF.

The V gene is TRBV19, the J gene TRBJ2-3; 8 bases align to TRBD2. CDR1 LNHDA and CDR2 SQIVND come from the germline V gene (reference sequence). The J segment lost 3 bases and the V segment lost 5 bases, leaving 7 bases of the junction unmatched. The CDR3 runs to 15 residues. The CDR3 spells CASSLGLVETDTQYF. As DNA, the CDR3 is TGTGCCAGTAGTTTGGGACTAGTGGAGACAGATACGCAGTATTTT.

This chain connects TRBV10-3 to TRBJ2-1, with 11 bases aligning to TRBD2. The CDR3 extends over 16 amino acids. Germline V gene data show CDR1 as ENHRY and CDR2 as SYGVKD. The junction had 14 bases not matched to a gene; V was cut back by 9 bases and J by 7 bases. CDR3 protein: CAINAFGLAGGNEQFF. The CDR3 nucleotides are TGTGCCATTAACGCTTTTGGGCTAGCGGGAGGTAATGAGCAGTTCTTC.

The J gene is TRBJ1-5, the V gene TRBV15; 9 nucleotides match TRBD1. V lost 1 base to trimming and J lost 4 bases; unmatched junction nucleotides: 2. This CDR3 spans 15 amino acids. Germline CDR1 LNHNV, CDR2 YYDKDF (reference sequence). Written as DNA, the CDR3 is TGTGCCACCAGCAGAGCCGGGACAGGGAATCAGCCCCAGCATTTT. Its protein product is CATSRAGTGNQPQHF.

The chain combines TRBV7-7 with TRBJ2-6, with D tentatively TRBD1 (6 bases). CDR1 is SSHAT, CDR2 FNYEAQ, per germline (reference sequence). V was shortened by 5 bases and J by 4 bases, with 15 bases between the two germline ends. CDR3 length: 16 residues. As DNA, the CDR3 is TGTGCCAGCAGCCCGGACAGTCCGACCGGGGCCAACGTCCTGACTTTC. It yields the protein CASSPDSPTGANVLTF.

The chain combines TRBV4-2 with TRBJ2-7; 10 bases fit TRBD2. CDR3 length equals 19 residues. J lost 0 bases, V lost 1 base, and 12 bases had no gene match. Germline loops: CDR1 LGHNA, CDR2 YNFKEQ. The CDR3 loop is CASSQGSSGSAPNSYEQYF. The DNA of the CDR3 is TGTGCCAGCAGCCAAGGGTCTAGCGGGAGTGCCCCCAACTCCTACGAGCAGTACTTC.

The gene calls are TRBV5-1 and TRBJ1-2; possible D gene TRBD1, 6 bases. The CDR3 is made up of 14 amino acids. Germline V CDR1 and CDR2: SGHRS, YFSETQ. With 0 bases removed from V and 3 bases from J, the gap between germline ends came to 9 bases. CDR3: CASSLAGAYYGYTF. The DNA for the CDR3 is TGCGCCAGCAGCTTGGCAGGGGCATACTATGGCTACACCTTC.

This chain links TRBV4-1 with TRBJ2-2; 11 bases are shared with TRBD2. Germline lookup yields CDR1 MGHRA and CDR2 YSYEKL. CDR3 length equals 18 residues. V was pared by 0 bases and J by 2 bases, with 5 bases of the junction left unmatched. The CDR3 protein is CASSQDLAGGVNTGELFF. The CDR3 DNA is TGCGCCAGCAGCCAAGACCTAGCGGGAGGCGTAAACACCGGGGAGCTGTTTTTT.

This chain joins TRBV5-1 and TRBJ2-1, with a tentative D call TRBD2 (6 bases). The CDR3 has 16 residues. Trimming pared 2 bases from V and 0 bases from J, leaving 12 bases between. CDR1 is SGHRS, CDR2 YFSETQ, per germline. The CDR3 is CASSFGSGSSYNEQFF. CDR3 nucleotides: TGCGCCAGCAGCTTCGGTAGCGGCAGCTCCTACAATGAGCAGTTCTTC.

The chain combines TRBV18 with TRBJ2-1; possible D gene TRBD2, 6 bases. Trimming took off 2 bases at V and 6 bases at J, with 8 bases between the two ends. CDR1 is KGHSH and CDR2 is LQKENI in the germline V gene. The CDR3 extends over 13 amino acids. The CDR3 loop is CASSPTSSNEQFF. The CDR3 region has the DNA TGTGCCAGCTCACCAACTAGCTCCAATGAGCAGTTCTTC.

V and J are TRBV9 and TRBJ2-1, with 9 bases lining up with TRBD2. This CDR3 spans 15 amino acids. Germline CDR1 and CDR2: SGDLS and YYNGEE. Germline trimming cut 4 bases from V and 6 bases from J; bases unmatched to any gene: 8. For the CDR3, the DNA is TGTGCCAGCAGCACGGCGGGAGGGGGGATCAATGAGCAGTTCTTC. Its protein is CASSTAGGGINEQFF.